These T cell receptor beta chains were read from a single sample in a study of cytomegalovirus exposure and HLA in healthy donors. The repertoire was sequenced with immunoSEQ multiplex PCR; TCRdb's copy has only in-frame clones and lacks some. The repertoire holds about 160,000 clones, with roughly 85% as singletons. Specimen: PBMCs. These receptors all come from a man between 18 and 35 years old in good health and CMV-seropositive. Each CDR3 is given with its conserved first and last residue. A D gene is named only where the DNA matches it firmly. Expanded clones get a size class; other rows say once, few or many, or leave the size out.

v_gene	d_gene	j_gene	abundance	len	CDR3nt	CDR3aa
TRBV28	NA	TRBJ2-7	NA	13	TGTGCCAGCAGTTTACAGGGCGGCTACGAGCAGTACTTC	CASSLQGGYEQYF
TRBV7-9	NA	TRBJ2-3	NA	15	TGTGCCAGCAGCGCCACCCGGGACTTCACAGATACGCAGTATTTT	CASSATRDFTDTQYF
TRBV27	NA	TRBJ2-1	NA	15	TGTGCCAGCAGTTTATGGGCTAGCAGGAACAATGAGCAGTTCTTC	CASSLWASRNNEQFF
TRBV6-1	NA	TRBJ1-2	NA	13	TGTGCCAGCAGTCCTCGGGGAACTACTGGCTACACCTTC	CASSPRGTTGYTF
TRBV19	NA	TRBJ2-1	NA	17	TGTGCCAGTAGTATAGATTCGGCTAGAGCCCCCTACAATGAGCAGTTCTTC	CASSIDSARAPYNEQFF
TRBV29-1	TRBD1	TRBJ1-2	NA	12	TGCAGCGTTGTGGACAGGGGGGGCGGCTACACCTTC	CSVVDRGGGYTF
TRBV29-1	TRBD1	TRBJ1-5	few	13	TGCAGCGTAACTACAGGGGAGTATCAGCCCCAGCATTTT	CSVTTGEYQPQHF
TRBV11-2	NA	TRBJ1-4	NA	13	TGTGCCAGCAGCTCGGGGTATTATGAAAAACTGTTTTTT	CASSSGYYEKLFF
TRBV4-1	NA	TRBJ2-7	NA	13	TGCGCCAGCAGCCAAGTCACTGGGCTCGAGCAGTACTTC	CASSQVTGLEQYF
TRBV27	NA	TRBJ1-1	NA	14	TGTGCCAGCAGTTTAGGGCAGGGAAGAACTGAAGCTTTCTTT	CASSLGQGRTEAFF
TRBV28	TRBD1	TRBJ1-3	NA	14	TGTGCCAGCCGACAGGGCAAAGTTGGAAACACCATATATTTT	CASRQGKVGNTIYF
TRBV6-6	TRBD1	TRBJ1-1	NA	16	TGTGCCAGCAGTTACGAACCCACAGGGGCGCACACTGAAGCTTTCTTT	CASSYEPTGAHTEAFF
TRBV6-5	TRBD1	TRBJ2-5	once	14	TGTGCCAGCAGTACCGGGACAGGGGGTGGGACCCAGTACTTC	CASSTGTGGGTQYF
TRBV6-5	NA	TRBJ2-7	NA	12	TGTGCCAGCGCCCCCCCGGGCTACGAGCAGTACTTC	CASAPPGYEQYF
TRBV4-1	TRBD1	TRBJ2-2	NA	14	TGCGCCAGCAGCAACAGGGGAGAGACCGGGGAGCTGTTTTTT	CASSNRGETGELFF
TRBV27	NA	TRBJ2-3	few	12	TGTGCCAGCAGTTTTTCAGGGGTGCGAAAGTATTTT	CASSFSGVRKYF
TRBV29-1	NA	TRBJ2-3	once	14	TGCAGCGTTGAGCGCAGGGGAGTTGCAGATACGCAGTATTTT	CSVERRGVADTQYF
TRBV6-1	NA	TRBJ1-5	NA	15	TGTGCCAGCAGCATCTGGGGGGTCAGGAATCAGCCCCAGCATTTT	CASSIWGVRNQPQHF
TRBV9	NA	TRBJ2-7	few	13	TGTGCCAGCAGCCAAGGCAGGGACTACGAGCAGTACTTC	CASSQGRDYEQYF
TRBV28	TRBD1	TRBJ1-3	few	15	TGTGCCAGCTGGGGACAGGGAGGAGAGGGAAACACCATATATTTT	CASWGQGGEGNTIYF
TRBV29-1	NA	TRBJ2-5	NA	12	TGCAGCGTTAAAGTACAACAAGAGACCCAGTACTTC	CSVKVQQETQYF
TRBV18	NA	TRBJ2-7	once	13	TGTGCCAGCTCAGAGGCCGCTGGCTACGAGCAGTACTTC	CASSEAAGYEQYF
TRBV7-2	TRBD1	TRBJ1-2	NA	15	TGTGCCAGCAGCTCCTACAACAGGGGGTCCTATGGCTACACCTTC	CASSSYNRGSYGYTF
TRBV28	TRBD1	TRBJ1-1	NA	20	TGTGCCAGCCCGGGGGCCGGGACAGGCTCGGGGGGTATACCTAACACTGAAGCTTTCTTT	CASPGAGTGSGGIPNTEAFF
TRBV11-1	TRBD2	TRBJ2-1	NA	16	TGTGCCAGCAGCTTAGAACCCCGGGGGGTCCTCAATGAGCAGTTCTTC	CASSLEPRGVLNEQFF
TRBV19	NA	TRBJ1-1	once	13	TGTGCCAGTAGTATTTCACAGTACACTGAAGCTTTCTTT	CASSISQYTEAFF